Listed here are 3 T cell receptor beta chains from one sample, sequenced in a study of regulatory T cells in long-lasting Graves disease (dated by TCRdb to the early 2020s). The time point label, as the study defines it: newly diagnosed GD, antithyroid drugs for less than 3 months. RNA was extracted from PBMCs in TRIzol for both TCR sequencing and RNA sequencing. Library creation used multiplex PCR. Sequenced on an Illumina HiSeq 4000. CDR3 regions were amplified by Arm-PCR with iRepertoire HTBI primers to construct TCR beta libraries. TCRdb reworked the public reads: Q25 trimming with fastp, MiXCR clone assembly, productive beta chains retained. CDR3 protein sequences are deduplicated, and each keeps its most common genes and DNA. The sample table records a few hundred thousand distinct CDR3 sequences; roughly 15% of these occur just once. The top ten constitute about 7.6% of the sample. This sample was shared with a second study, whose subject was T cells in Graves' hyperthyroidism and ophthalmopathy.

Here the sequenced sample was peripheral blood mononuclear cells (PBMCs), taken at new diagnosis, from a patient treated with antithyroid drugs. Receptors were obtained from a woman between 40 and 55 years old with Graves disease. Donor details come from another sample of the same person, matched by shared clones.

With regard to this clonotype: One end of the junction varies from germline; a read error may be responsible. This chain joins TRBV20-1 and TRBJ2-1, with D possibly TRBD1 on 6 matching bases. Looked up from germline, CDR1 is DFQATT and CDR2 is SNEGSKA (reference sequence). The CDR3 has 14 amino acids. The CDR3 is CSARETGTYYEQFF. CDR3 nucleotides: TGCAGTGCTAGAGAGACAGGTACCTACTATGAGCAGTTCTTC.

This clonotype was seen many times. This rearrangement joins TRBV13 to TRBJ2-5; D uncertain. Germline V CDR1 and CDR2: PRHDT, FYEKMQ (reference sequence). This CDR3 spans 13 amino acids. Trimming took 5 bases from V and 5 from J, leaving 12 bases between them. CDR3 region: CASSPKHRETQYF. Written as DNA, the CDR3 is TGTGCCAGCAGCCCCAAACATCGGGAGACCCAGTACTTC.

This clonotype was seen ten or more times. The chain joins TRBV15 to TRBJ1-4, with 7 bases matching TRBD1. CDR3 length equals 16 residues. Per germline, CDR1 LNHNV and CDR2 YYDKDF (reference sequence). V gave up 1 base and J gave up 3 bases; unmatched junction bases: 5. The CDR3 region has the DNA TGTGCCACCAGCAGAGGACAGGGCTGGTCTAATGAAAAACTGTTTTTT. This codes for CATSRGQGWSNEKLFF.